This is a list of T cell receptor beta chains from one sample in a study of spatial heterogeneity in lung cancer. A single record per CDR3 protein comes from TCRdb applying MiXCR to the 5' RACE reads. The sample shows 25,000 to 35,000 distinct CDR3 sequences, roughly 10% of them seen only once. The sample consisted of PBMCs, taken at follow-up. Every receptor here comes from a female donor with early-stage non-small cell lung cancer. Both conserved end residues are part of each CDR3. The D gene is left open where the match is weak. Only part of the rows carry a size: once, few, many, or a class if the clone is expanded.

d_call j_call clone_size v_call cdr3_aa cdr3_nt
NA TRBJ2-7 NA TRBV20-1 CSARGYGRDEQYF TGCAGTGCTAGAGGTTACGGACGGGACGAGCAGTACTTC
TRBD1 TRBJ1-6 many TRBV30 CAWSAYRGLNSPLHF TGTGCCTGGAGTGCCTACAGGGGTTTAAATTCACCCCTCCACTTT
NA TRBJ1-5 NA TRBV7-4 CASSPPSPQPQHF TGTGCCAGCAGCCCGCCTTCGCCCCAGCCCCAGCATTTT
TRBD1 TRBJ2-2 few TRBV12-3/TRBV12-4 CASSPPGQGPGELFF TGTGCCAGCAGTCCCCCGGGACAGGGCCCCGGGGAGCTGTTTTTT
TRBD1 TRBJ1-1 medium-sized TRBV5-1 CASSLTPRGTEAFF TGCGCCAGCAGCTTGACTCCCAGGGGGACTGAAGCTTTCTTT
NA TRBJ2-2 medium-sized TRBV28 CASSLRLLTGELFF TGTGCCAGCAGTTTGCGGCTCCTCACCGGGGAGCTGTTTTTT
NA TRBJ2-7 few TRBV6-1 CASSEEASSSYEQYF TGTGCCAGCAGTGAGGAAGCTTCAAGCTCCTACGAGCAGTACTTC
NA TRBJ1-1 large TRBV19 CASSVMNTEAFF TGTGCCAGTAGTGTCATGAACACTGAAGCTTTCTTT
NA TRBJ1-1 many TRBV2 CASIKAGRLYEAFF TGTGCCAGCATTAAAGCAGGGAGATTATACGAAGCTTTCTTT
NA TRBJ2-1 few TRBV7-6 CASSLGGLNEQFF TGTGCCAGCAGCTTAGGAGGTTTAAATGAGCAGTTCTTC
NA TRBJ1-6 NA TRBV6-1 CASSEAPSRTPLHF TGTGCCAGCAGTGAAGCCCCCAGTAGGACACCCCTCCACTTT
TRBD1 TRBJ1-3 NA TRBV28 CASSDRAGNTIYF TGTGCCAGCAGTGACAGGGCCGGAAACACCATATATTTT
NA TRBJ2-5 NA TRBV9 CASSTTSETQYF TGTGCCAGCAGCACGACCTCGGAGACCCAGTACTTC
NA TRBJ1-2 many TRBV28 CASSQLGAYGYTF TGTGCCAGCAGCCAACTGGGGGCCTATGGCTACACCTTC
TRBD1 TRBJ1-2 NA TRBV29-1 CSVEEDRGRGYGYTF TGCAGCGTTGAAGAAGACAGGGGACGAGGGTATGGCTACACCTTC
TRBD1 TRBJ1-4 NA TRBV5-1 CASSPGTAPRNGKLFF TGCGCCAGCAGCCCGGGGACAGCGCCGAGGAATGGAAAACTGTTTTTT
NA TRBJ2-1 NA TRBV7-2 CASSLVNEQFF TGTGCCAGCAGCTTAGTGAATGAGCAGTTCTTC
TRBD1 TRBJ1-1 many TRBV5-1 CASSLGDSEAFF TGCGCCAGCAGCTTGGGGGACAGTGAAGCTTTCTTT
NA TRBJ2-7 many TRBV11-2 CASSPLRGLPYEQYF TGTGCCAGCAGCCCACTGCGGGGACTCCCCTACGAGCAGTACTTC
NA TRBJ2-1 few TRBV7-8 CASTLYRGGAYNEQFF TGTGCCAGCACCCTATATCGCGGCGGGGCTTACAATGAGCAGTTCTTC
TRBD1 TRBJ1-1 few TRBV7-9 CASSSSGGYGEAFF TGTGCCAGCAGCTCCTCAGGGGGGTACGGTGAAGCTTTCTTT
TRBD2 TRBJ2-2 many TRBV2 CASSDGGTTNTGELFF TGTGCCAGCAGTGATGGCGGGACTACTAACACCGGGGAGCTGTTTTTT
NA TRBJ2-1 NA TRBV5-6 CASSLGIGGPGHAQFF TGTGCCAGCAGCTTGGGGATTGGGGGACCGGGCCATGCGCAGTTCTTC
NA TRBJ2-3 many TRBV7-7 CASSLGGVGDTQYF TGTGCTAGCAGCTTAGGCGGGGTGGGAGATACGCAGTATTTT
NA TRBJ1-1 many TRBV7-3 CASSSLTSNTEAFF TGTGCCAGCAGCTCCCTCACATCGAACACTGAAGCTTTCTTT
NA TRBJ2-3 many TRBV5-1 CASSPQGNPADTQYF TGCGCCAGCAGCCCACAAGGAAATCCGGCAGATACGCAGTATTTT
NA TRBJ1-1 few TRBV29-1 CSVGGDTAGNTEAFF TGCAGCGTGGGGGGGGACACCGCGGGAAACACTGAAGCTTTCTTT
NA TRBJ2-7 many TRBV7-2 CASSSLTGPYEQYF TGTGCCAGCAGCTCTCTAACAGGCCCCTACGAGCAGTACTTC
TRBD1 TRBJ1-1 NA TRBV7-6 CASSLVPTGGWNEAFF TGTGCCAGCAGCTTAGTCCCGACAGGGGGCTGGAATGAAGCTTTCTTT
NA TRBJ1-1 few TRBV5-1 CASSLQGDVNTEAFF TGCGCCAGCAGCTTGCAAGGGGACGTTAACACTGAAGCTTTCTTT
TRBD2 TRBJ2-1 many TRBV12-3/TRBV12-4 CASSLMRGAEQFF TGTGCCAGCAGTTTAATGCGGGGGGCCGAGCAGTTCTTC
NA TRBJ2-1 few TRBV6-5 CASISLEGRTNNEQFF TGTGCCAGCATATCTTTGGAGGGGCGGACCAACAATGAGCAGTTCTTC
TRBD2 TRBJ2-7 many TRBV6-6 CASSPGRAYEQYF TGTGCCAGCAGCCCGGGGAGGGCCTACGAGCAGTACTTC
TRBD2 TRBJ2-5 NA TRBV20-1 CSARVGLAWETQYF TGCAGTGCTAGAGTGGGACTAGCTTGGGAGACCCAGTACTTC
TRBD2 TRBJ2-3 few TRBV5-1 CASSLRSTSQGTDTQYF TGCGCCAGCAGCTTGAGATCGACTAGCCAAGGCACAGATACGCAGTATTTT
NA TRBJ1-1 few TRBV29-1 CSVEEPGRGTEAFF TGCAGCGTTGAAGAGCCGGGACGGGGGACTGAAGCTTTCTTT
NA TRBJ2-5 many TRBV5-6 CASSLMTDAAETQYF TGTGCCAGCAGCTTGATGACAGACGCGGCAGAGACCCAGTACTTC
NA TRBJ1-2 many TRBV29-1 CSVDSFYGYTF TGCAGCGTTGACAGTTTCTATGGCTACACCTTC
NA TRBJ1-3 many TRBV20-1 CSARMTTSGNTIYF TGCAGTGCTAGAATGACTACCTCTGGAAACACCATATATTTT
NA TRBJ1-5 NA TRBV20-1 CSAIRESGQPQHF TGCAGTGCTATAAGAGAATCGGGGCAGCCCCAGCATTTT
NA TRBJ1-3 many TRBV5-4 CASSLEGNRHTIYF TGTGCCAGCAGCTTGGAAGGGAATCGCCACACCATATATTTT
NA TRBJ1-5 many TRBV4-3 CASSQDSNQPQHF TGCGCCAGCAGCCAAGATAGCAATCAGCCCCAGCATTTT
NA TRBJ2-5 many TRBV6-5 CASSRRGGPQETQYF TGTGCCAGCAGCCGGCGTGGGGGCCCTCAAGAGACCCAGTACTTC